Listed here are 29 T cell receptor beta chains from one sample, sequenced in a study of siplizumab effects on memory and regulatory T cells. TCRdb's copy holds only in-frame clones and misses some; the assay was immunoSEQ multiplex PCR. This sample has about 100,000 clones, with 85% to 95% found just once. Material for sequencing was non-Treg CD4+ T cells sorted from blood. These receptors came from a human donor in good health.

The genes are TRBV6-6 and TRBJ1-5; 9 bases line up with TRBD1. Germline CDR1 is MNHNY and CDR2 is SVGAGI (reference sequence). The V segment lost 7 bases and the J segment 0 bases; nucleotides outside the gene matches: 7. This CDR3 is built from 16 residues. CDR3 nucleotides: TGTGCCAGCAAGGCGACAGGGGGTTTTAGCAATCAGCCCCAGCATTTT. Protein: CASKATGGFSNQPQHF.

The CDR3 is CSVDTLALNTEAFF. The CDR3 DNA reads as TGCAGCGTTGATACCTTAGCCTTGAACACTGAAGCTTTCTTT. The chain combines TRBV29-1 with TRBJ1-1; D is undetermined. V was shortened by 3 bases and J by 0 bases, with 11 bases between the two germline ends. CDR3 length: 14 amino acids. Germline V gene lookup returns CDR1 SQVTM and CDR2 ANQGSEA.

The chain joins TRBV6-5 to TRBJ2-7; 7 nucleotides align to TRBD2. Germline assignment: CDR1 MNHEY and CDR2 SVGAGI. The J segment lost 6 bases and the V segment lost 2 bases, leaving 7 bases of the junction unmatched. The CDR3 runs to 14 residues. CDR3 coding DNA: TGTGCCAGCAGTTACGATCCGGGAGGCCCCGAGCAGTACTTC. Its translation: CASSYDPGGPEQYF.

This chain uses TRBV5-1 with TRBJ1-2; TRBD1 might be the D (5 bases). CDR1 SGHRS and CDR2 YFSETQ come from the germline V gene. Trimming cost V 0 bases and J 4 bases, with 13 bases left between them. The CDR3 is 15 residues long. CDR3 nucleotides: TGCGCCAGCAGCTTGGGGGACGGTGCCGGCTATGGCTACACCTTC. This encodes CASSLGDGAGYGYTF.

The gene calls are TRBV5-4 and TRBJ2-3, with D perhaps assigned TRBD1 or TRBD2 (5 bases each). V was cut by 4 bases and J by 2 bases, with 11 bases left in between. Germline V gives CDR1 SGHNT, CDR2 YYREEE (reference sequence). The CDR3 spans 14 residues. CDR3 in DNA: TGTGCCAGCAGCGGCCGGGACCCCACAGATACGCAGTATTTT. Encoded protein: CASSGRDPTDTQYF.

This sequence joins TRBV11-2 and TRBJ2-3, with 11 bases aligning to TRBD2. The CDR3 spans 18 residues. Germline assignment: CDR1 SGHAT and CDR2 FQNNGV. V was pared by 4 bases and J by 0 bases, with 9 bases of the junction left unmatched. CDR3 protein: CASSSRLAGGASTDTQYF. The CDR3 bases are TGTGCCAGCAGCTCTCGCCTAGCGGGAGGCGCCAGCACAGATACGCAGTATTTT.

This sequence joins TRBV5-6 and TRBJ1-5; D is perhaps TRBD1 (5 bases). Germline V gene data show CDR1 as SGHDT and CDR2 as YYEEEE. Trimming removed 4 bases at V and 4 bases at J, with 12 bases between. This CDR3 region has 14 residues. The CDR3 is CASSAPGLNQPQHF. As DNA, the CDR3 is TGTGCCAGCAGCGCTCCGGGGCTAAATCAGCCCCAGCATTTT.

The chain employs TRBV6-6 and TRBJ2-2, with 11 bases identical to TRBD1. Trimming took 7 bases from V and 6 from J; bases not matched to a gene: 7. Per germline, CDR1 MNHNY and CDR2 SVGAGI (reference sequence). The CDR3 is 15 residues long. CDR3: CASIPGQGVSGELFF. CDR3 nucleotide sequence: TGTGCCAGCATACCGGGACAGGGGGTCTCCGGGGAGCTGTTTTTT.

The chain links TRBV25-1 to TRBJ1-1; maybe TRBD1 (6 bases). V lost 11 bases, J lost 7 bases, and 14 bases lay in between. This CDR3 is built from 11 residues. Germline values: CDR1 MGHDK, CDR2 SYGVNS. Here the CDR3 reads CAASQGIEAFF. DNA for the CDR3: TGTGCCGCCTCACAGGGTATTGAAGCTTTCTTT.

This chain uses TRBV6-4 with TRBJ2-7; 9 positions agree with TRBD2. Germline V gene lookup returns CDR1 MRHNA and CDR2 SNTAGT. The CDR3 length is 23 residues. Trimming removed 1 base from V and 0 bases from J; junction bases left unmatched: 25. CDR3 coding DNA: TGTGCCAGCAGTGACTTTGTACCGGCGGGAGGGATACTTCACTATTCGCTCTCCTACGAGCAGTACTTC. This encodes CASSDFVPAGGILHYSLSYEQYF.

The chain is built from TRBV10-3 and TRBJ2-5; 8 bases align to TRBD1. The ends lost 0 bases at V and 5 bases at J; junction bases unmatched: 8. Germline values: CDR1 ENHRY, CDR2 SYGVKD. The CDR3 loop spans 16 amino acids. CDR3 residues: CAISESYAGGRETQYF. The CDR3 DNA reads TGTGCCATCAGTGAGTCCTATGCAGGGGGCAGGGAGACCCAGTACTTC.

This clone was seen a handful of times. This chain connects TRBV19 to TRBJ1-2; no reliable D call. Germline V gene data show CDR1 as LNHDA and CDR2 as SQIVND (reference sequence). The CDR3 spans 15 residues. V lost 6 bases and J lost 2, with 16 bases in between. CDR3 region: CASRDGSGANYGYTF. In DNA, the CDR3 is TGTGCCAGTAGGGATGGGTCAGGAGCGAACTATGGCTACACCTTC.

This clone has a handful of counts. The chain recombines TRBV5-1 with TRBJ1-2; TRBD1 agrees at 9 bases. Germline V gene data show CDR1 as SGHRS and CDR2 as YFSETQ. The V gene end was trimmed by 4 bases and the J gene end by 5 bases; junction bases not matched to a gene: 6. The CDR3 extends over 14 amino acids. The CDR3 DNA sequence: TGCGCCAGCAGCAGTACCGGGACAGGGTATGGCTACACCTTC. Its translation is CASSSTGTGYGYTF.

The V gene is TRBV27, the J gene TRBJ1-2; 7 bases line up with TRBD1. The CDR3 runs to 16 residues. Trimming at V came to 8 bases and at J to 1 base, leaving 13 bases not matched to a gene. Germline CDR1 reads MNHEY; CDR2 reads SMNVEV (reference sequence). The CDR3 region is CASSQQPGQLNYGYTF. In nucleotides, the CDR3 is TGTGCCAGCTCACAACAACCGGGACAGCTTAACTATGGCTACACCTTC.

The rearrangement links TRBV5-1 to TRBJ2-1; TRBD2 matches at 7 bases. Germline assignment: CDR1 SGHRS and CDR2 YFSETQ. The J segment lost 5 bases and the V segment lost 6 bases, leaving 14 bases of the junction unmatched. This CDR3 has 16 amino acids. Here the CDR3 DNA reads TGCGCCAGCACCCCCCTGGGGCTAGCGGCCGACAATGAGCAGTTCTTC. Its protein product is CASTPLGLAADNEQFF.

V is TRBV4-2 and J is TRBJ2-1, with TRBD2 identical over 7 bases. The germline gives CDR1 LGHNA, CDR2 YNFKEQ. CDR3 length equals 16 residues. V was clipped by 6 bases and J by 0 bases; unmatched bases: 8. The CDR3 DNA is TGTGCCAGCAGAGGACTTCTAGCGGCCTCCTACAATGAGCAGTTCTTC. Its protein product is CASRGLLAASYNEQFF.

The rearrangement links TRBV7-2 to TRBJ2-1, with unresolved D. The CDR3 is 15 residues long. In germline, CDR1 is SGHTA, CDR2 FQGNSA. V dropped 5 bases and J dropped 5 bases, with 16 bases sitting between them. The CDR3 is CASSPRRTPHNEQFF. The CDR3 DNA reads TGTGCCAGCAGCCCACGTCGGACCCCACACAATGAGCAGTTCTTC.

This chain connects TRBV4-1 to TRBJ1-3; D unresolved. The CDR3 is 15 residues long. Germline CDR1 reads MGHRA; CDR2 reads YSYEKL. The V and J ends lost 1 base and 1 base respectively, with 8 bases between them. The DNA of the CDR3 is TGCGCCAGCAGCCAAGTCACAGTTTCTGGAAACACCATATATTTT. The encoded protein is CASSQVTVSGNTIYF.

This chain joins TRBV5-1 and TRBJ1-1; a weak D match, TRBD1 (5 bases). The CDR3 extends over 14 amino acids. The germline V gene has CDR1 SGHRS and CDR2 YFSETQ. V was shortened by 0 bases and J by 1 base, with 7 bases between the two germline ends. Here the CDR3 reads CASSLEQANTEAFF. The DNA for the CDR3 is TGCGCCAGCAGCTTGGAACAGGCGAACACTGAAGCTTTCTTT.

V gene TRBV7-7 combines with J gene TRBJ2-5; the D gene is possibly TRBD1 (5 bases). Germline loops: CDR1 SSHAT, CDR2 FNYEAQ (reference sequence). The CDR3 length is 11 residues. The CDR3 loop is CAIPRGETQYF. CDR3 nucleotides: TGTGCTATCCCTAGGGGTGAGACCCAGTACTTC.

The chain is built from TRBV25-1 and TRBJ2-3; D may be TRBD1 (5 bases). The CDR3 has 15 residues. Deletions cut 1 base from V and 3 bases from J, with 11 bases between. Germline V gene sequence: CDR1 MGHDK, CDR2 SYGVNS. The CDR3 here is CASSEWGQITDTQYF. The CDR3 region has the DNA TGTGCCAGCAGTGAATGGGGCCAGATAACAGATACGCAGTATTTT.

This rearrangement joins TRBV9 to TRBJ2-1; 10 bases are shared with TRBD1. Trimming took 0 bases from V and 7 from J; bases not matched to a gene: 10. The CDR3 covers 17 residues. In germline, CDR1 is SGDLS, CDR2 YYNGEE. The CDR3 bases are TGTGCCAGCAGCGTAGCCCCGACAGGGGGCCGTTTTAATGAGCAGTTCTTC. This sequence encodes CASSVAPTGGRFNEQFF.

This rearrangement joins TRBV18 to TRBJ2-7; TRBD2 is a possible D gene (6 bases). The ends were cut back, 8 bases at V and 0 bases at J, with 11 bases in the middle. This CDR3 region has 13 residues. The germline gives CDR1 KGHSH, CDR2 LQKENI. CDR3 region: CASGGTVSYEQYF. The DNA for the CDR3 is TGTGCCAGCGGGGGGACGGTCTCCTACGAGCAGTACTTC.

This clone appeared a single time. The chain carries TRBV5-6 and TRBJ2-1, with 7 bases aligning to TRBD1. CDR1 SGHDT and CDR2 YYEEEE come from the germline V gene. J lost 6 bases, V lost 5 bases, and 14 bases had no gene match. The CDR3 covers 16 residues. The CDR3 DNA sequence: TGTGCCAGCAGAAGGGACAGTATCTTCTCTGGCAATGAGCAGTTCTTC. It translates to CASRRDSIFSGNEQFF.

The J gene is TRBJ1-6, the V gene TRBV19; 7 bases agree with TRBD1. The CDR3 loop spans 14 amino acids. V lost 3 bases, J lost 9 bases, and 5 bases stayed unmatched. Germline V CDR1 and CDR2: LNHDA, SQIVND (reference sequence). The CDR3 loop is CASSMDRYRSPLHF. The CDR3 bases are TGTGCCAGTAGTATGGACAGGTACCGTTCACCCCTCCACTTT.

The J gene is TRBJ2-7, the V gene TRBV11-2, with no clear D. The V end lost 7 bases, the J end lost 3 bases, and 13 bases lay between the germline ends. This CDR3 is 13 amino acids long. From germline, CDR1 is SGHAT and CDR2 FQNNGV. CDR3 sequence reads: CASKMGGIYEQYF. DNA of the CDR3: TGTGCCAGCAAAATGGGCGGAATCTACGAGCAGTACTTC.

The J gene is TRBJ1-1, the V gene TRBV5-5, with 7 bases lining up with TRBD1. In germline, CDR1 is SGHKS, CDR2 YYEKEE (reference sequence). V gave up 4 bases and J gave up 2 bases; unmatched junction bases: 5. This CDR3 comprises 14 residues. The CDR3 region has the DNA TGTGCCAGCAGCCTGGGACAGACTAACACTGAAGCTTTCTTT. It codes for CASSLGQTNTEAFF. Full variable domain (missing parts from reference TRBV5-5 and TRBJ1-1): DAGVTQSPTHLIKTRGQQVTLRCSPISGHKSVSWYQQVLGQGPQFIFQYYEKEERGRGNFPDRFSARQFPNYSSELNVNALLLGDSALYLCASSLGQTNTEAFFGQGTRLTVV.

V is TRBV7-9 and J is TRBJ2-2; possible D gene TRBD1, 6 bases. V was pared by 6 bases and J by 4 bases, with 15 bases between. This CDR3 contains 15 residues. Germline-derived CDR1 and CDR2 are SEHNR and FQNEAQ (reference sequence). CDR3 bases: TGTGCCAGCAGTTTCGGTAACAGGGTCACCGGGGAGCTGTTTTTT. This translates into CASSFGNRVTGELFF.

The rearrangement uses TRBV18 and TRBJ2-7, with D tentatively TRBD2 (6 bases). Trimming took 2 bases from V and 2 from J, leaving 13 bases between them. Looked up from germline, CDR1 is KGHSH and CDR2 is LQKENI. The CDR3 covers 15 residues. CDR3 amino acids: CASSPARDFAYEQYF. The CDR3 DNA sequence: TGTGCCAGCTCACCAGCCCGGGACTTTGCCTACGAGCAGTACTTC.